Listed here are 5 T cell receptor beta chains from one sample, sequenced in a study of blood T cell repertoires in COVID-19. Assay: immunoSEQ multiplex PCR; the TCRdb copy retains only in-frame clones and omits some. Here the sample spans roughly 90,000 clones, approximately 85% being singletons. Sequencing was performed on peripheral blood. The receptor source for this set is a human donor in a cohort sampled during active COVID-19.

The CDR3, as DNA: TGTGCCAGCAGCCCTATAGAGACCCAGTACTTC. It codes for CASSPIETQYF. The chain has TRBV7-9 and TRBJ2-5; D gene unclear. This CDR3 contains 11 residues. Germline CDR1 SEHNR, CDR2 FQNEAQ (reference sequence). V dropped 5 bases and J dropped 4 bases, with 5 bases sitting between them. The full variable domain, its missing parts supplied by reference TRBV7-9 and TRBJ2-5, is DTGVSQNPRHKITKRGQNVTFRCDPISEHNRLYWYRQTLGQGPEFLTYFQNEAQLEKSRLLSDRFSAERPKGSFSTLEIQRTEQGDSAMYLCASSPIETQYFGPGTRLLVL.

CDR3 protein: CASSQGSGEEQFF. CDR3 nucleotides: TGTGCCAGCAGCCAAGGGTCAGGGGAGGAGCAGTTCTTC. The chain carries TRBV4-2 and TRBJ2-1, with D possibly being TRBD1 (6 bases). Germline V lookup: CDR1 LGHNA, CDR2 YNFKEQ. This CDR3 contains 13 residues. V dropped 1 base and J dropped 10 bases, with 11 bases sitting between them.

This clone appeared a single time. J is TRBJ2-3 and V is TRBV4-1, with D perhaps matching TRBD2 (6 bases). V lost 1 base and J 4 bases, leaving 12 bases between the germline ends. Germline lookup yields CDR1 MGHRA and CDR2 YSYEKL. The CDR3 extends over 15 amino acids. CDR3 loop: CASSQGGAMADTQYF. The CDR3 DNA sequence: TGCGCCAGCAGCCAAGGCGGGGCGATGGCAGATACGCAGTATTTT.

The V and J genes are TRBV7-2 and TRBJ1-3; weak D call: TRBD1 (5 bases). The V end was cut by 0 bases, the J end by 8 bases, with 8 bases between. The CDR3 runs to 13 residues. Germline CDR1 SGHTA, CDR2 FQGNSA. As DNA, the CDR3 is TGTGCCAGCAGCTTAGCGGGGGGATACACCATATATTTT. Protein: CASSLAGGYTIYF.

V is TRBV7-2 and J is TRBJ2-5; D possibly corresponds to TRBD1 (7 bases). Germline CDR1 SGHTA, CDR2 FQGNSA. V lost 5 bases and J lost 4, with 23 bases in between. This CDR3 is built from 17 residues. The CDR3 DNA reads TGTGCCAGCAGCCAAGGACAGGCGGGGCGGGTACGAGAGACCCAGTACTTC. Protein product: CASSQGQAGRVRETQYF.